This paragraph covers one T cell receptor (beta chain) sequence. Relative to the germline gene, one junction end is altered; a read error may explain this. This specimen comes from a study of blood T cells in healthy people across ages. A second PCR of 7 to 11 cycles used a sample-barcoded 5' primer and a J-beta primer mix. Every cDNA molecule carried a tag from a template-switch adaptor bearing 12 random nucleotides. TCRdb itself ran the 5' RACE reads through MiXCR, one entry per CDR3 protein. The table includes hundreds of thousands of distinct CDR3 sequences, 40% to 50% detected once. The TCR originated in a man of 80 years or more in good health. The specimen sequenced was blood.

CDR3 sequence (DNA): TGTGCCAGCAGCTCGTACACAGATACGCGGTATTTT. Protein: CASSSYTDTRYF. The chain uses TRBV7-2 and TRBJ2-3; D remains ambiguous. CDR1 and CDR2 (germline): SGHTA, FQGNSA. The CDR3 is made up of 12 amino acids.